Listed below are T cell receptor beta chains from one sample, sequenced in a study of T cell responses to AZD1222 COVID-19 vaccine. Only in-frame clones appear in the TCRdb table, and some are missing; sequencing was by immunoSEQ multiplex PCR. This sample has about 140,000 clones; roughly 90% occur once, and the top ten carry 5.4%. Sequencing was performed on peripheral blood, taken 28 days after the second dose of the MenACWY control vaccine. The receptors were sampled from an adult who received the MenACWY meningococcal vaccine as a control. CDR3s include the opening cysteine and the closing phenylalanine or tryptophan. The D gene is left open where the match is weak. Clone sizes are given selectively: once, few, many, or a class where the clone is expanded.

CDR3 DNA: TGTGCCAGTAGTATACCACACCGGGCGGGCCTGAACACTGAAGCTTTCTTT
CDR3 protein: CASSIPHRAGLNTEAFF
V gene: TRBV19
J gene: TRBJ1-1
clone size: few
D gene: .

CDR3 DNA: TGCAGCGTTTTGGGGGCGGGAAACATTCAGTACTTC
CDR3 protein: CSVLGAGNIQYF
V gene: TRBV29-1
J gene: TRBJ2-4
clone size: few
D gene: .

CDR3 DNA: TGTGCCAGTAGTATAGAAAGGGGCACCTATAATTCACCCCTCCACTTT
CDR3 protein: CASSIERGTYNSPLHF
V gene: TRBV19
J gene: TRBJ1-6
clone size: .
D gene: .

CDR3 DNA: TGTGCCTGGAGAAGCGAAAATGAGCAGTTCTTC
CDR3 protein: CAWRSENEQFF
V gene: TRBV30
J gene: TRBJ2-1
clone size: .
D gene: .

CDR3 DNA: TGTGCCAGCAGTTACTCGGACGGGTTTGATTCACCCCTCCACTTT
CDR3 protein: CASSYSDGFDSPLHF
V gene: TRBV6-5
J gene: TRBJ1-6
clone size: .
D gene: .

CDR3 DNA: TGTGCCAGCAGCTTAGTCCGACTAGCGGACACAGATACGCAGTATTTT
CDR3 protein: CASSLVRLADTDTQYF
V gene: TRBV7-9
J gene: TRBJ2-3
clone size: .
D gene: TRBD2

CDR3 DNA: TGTGCCAGTAGGATAGACAGGGACAATCAGCCCCAGCATTTT
CDR3 protein: CASRIDRDNQPQHF
V gene: TRBV19
J gene: TRBJ1-5
clone size: .
D gene: TRBD1

CDR3 DNA: TGTGCTAGTGGTTTGGGAGGACAGGGGGAATTGGAAGAGCAGTTCTTC
CDR3 protein: CASGLGGQGELEEQFF
V gene: TRBV12-5
J gene: TRBJ2-1
clone size: .
D gene: TRBD1

CDR3 DNA: TGTGCCAGCAGCTTAGGAGGGCAGGGTGGCGAGCAGTACTTC
CDR3 protein: CASSLGGQGGEQYF
V gene: TRBV7-9
J gene: TRBJ2-7
clone size: .
D gene: .

CDR3 DNA: TGCGCCAGCAGTTTAGCCAGGGGCCCGGGGGAGACCCAGTACTTC
CDR3 protein: CASSLARGPGETQYF
V gene: TRBV10-1
J gene: TRBJ2-5
clone size: .
D gene: .

CDR3 DNA: TGTGCCAGCAGTTCCCCTAGCGGGGGTGTTTACGAGCAGTACTTC
CDR3 protein: CASSSPSGGVYEQYF
V gene: TRBV27
J gene: TRBJ2-7
clone size: .
D gene: TRBD2

CDR3 DNA: TGTGCCAGCAGCCCGGAGGGAGCGAGGAGGAACTATGGCTACACCTTC
CDR3 protein: CASSPEGARRNYGYTF
V gene: TRBV5-4
J gene: TRBJ1-2
clone size: .
D gene: .

CDR3 DNA: TGTGCCAGTTCGTTTGGCAGGGCCTACGAGCAGTACTTC
CDR3 protein: CASSFGRAYEQYF
V gene: TRBV19
J gene: TRBJ2-7
clone size: .
D gene: .

CDR3 DNA: TGTGCCAGCACCTTTGGGGGCCGGGCAAACATTCAGTACTTC
CDR3 protein: CASTFGGRANIQYF
V gene: TRBV5-6
J gene: TRBJ2-4
clone size: .
D gene: .

CDR3 DNA: TGTGCCATCAGGGACCTATTGTTAGCTAACTATGGCTACACCTTC
CDR3 protein: CAIRDLLLANYGYTF
V gene: TRBV10-3
J gene: TRBJ1-2
clone size: .
D gene: .

CDR3 DNA: TGTGCCAGCTCCCCTGGTGGACAAGAGACCCAGTACTTC
CDR3 protein: CASSPGGQETQYF
V gene: TRBV18
J gene: TRBJ2-5
clone size: .
D gene: .

CDR3 DNA: TGTGCCAGCAGTGAAGGGTGGACTATCTACAATGAGCAGTTCTTC
CDR3 protein: CASSEGWTIYNEQFF
V gene: TRBV2
J gene: TRBJ2-1
clone size: .
D gene: .

CDR3 DNA: TGTGCCAGCAGCCAAATGGACAGGGGGCACGAGCAGTACTTC
CDR3 protein: CASSQMDRGHEQYF
V gene: TRBV3-1/TRBV3-2
J gene: TRBJ2-7
clone size: .
D gene: TRBD1

CDR3 DNA: TGTGCCAGCAGCCCACGACAGGGCGGGGGAGCTTTCTTT
CDR3 protein: CASSPRQGGGAFF
V gene: TRBV3-1/TRBV3-2
J gene: TRBJ1-1
clone size: .
D gene: TRBD1

CDR3 DNA: TGTGCCAGCAGTTTAGCGGCCACCGGGGAGCTGTTTTTT
CDR3 protein: CASSLAATGELFF
V gene: TRBV2
J gene: TRBJ2-2
clone size: .
D gene: .

CDR3 DNA: TGTGCCAGCAGTGAACTCTCAGGCCTAGCAACTAATGAAAAACTGTTTTTT
CDR3 protein: CASSELSGLATNEKLFF
V gene: TRBV2
J gene: TRBJ1-4
clone size: .
D gene: .

CDR3 DNA: TGTGCCAGCAGTAATAGCGGGAGTTACAATGAGCAGTTCTTC
CDR3 protein: CASSNSGSYNEQFF
V gene: TRBV2
J gene: TRBJ2-1
clone size: .
D gene: TRBD2

CDR3 DNA: TGTGCCAGCAGTGAAAGGGAGACCCAGTACTTC
CDR3 protein: CASSERETQYF
V gene: TRBV2
J gene: TRBJ2-5
clone size: .
D gene: .

CDR3 DNA: TGTGCCAGCAGCCACAGGGGTCAAGATGGCTACACCTTC
CDR3 protein: CASSHRGQDGYTF
V gene: TRBV3-1/TRBV3-2
J gene: TRBJ1-2
clone size: .
D gene: .

CDR3 DNA: TGCAGCGTTGTAAAGGGCTCGGGAAACATTCAGTACTTC
CDR3 protein: CSVVKGSGNIQYF
V gene: TRBV29-1
J gene: TRBJ2-4
clone size: .
D gene: .

CDR3 DNA: TGTGCCAGCAGCCCGCCAGGGAGGCCTAATGAAAAACTGTTTTTT
CDR3 protein: CASSPPGRPNEKLFF
V gene: TRBV6-2/TRBV6-3
J gene: TRBJ1-4
clone size: .
D gene: .